A selection of T cell receptor beta chains follows, all from one sample in a study of spatial heterogeneity in lung cancer. TCRdb itself ran the 5' RACE reads through MiXCR, one entry per CDR3 protein. The sample yields approximately 94,000 distinct CDR3 sequences, approximately 4.4% seen once. The material sequenced was lung tumor tissue, taken at surgery. The receptors here all came from a male donor with early-stage non-small cell lung cancer. The conserved cysteine and the conserved F or W are not part of the CDR3 here. The order of the fields is J gene, V gene, CDR3 protein.

j_gene: TRBJ1-2
v_gene: TRBV28
CDR3aa: ASRSTANYGYT

j_gene: TRBJ1-2
v_gene: TRBV9
CDR3aa: ASSVELDSTLGYT

j_gene: TRBJ1-5
v_gene: TRBV10-3
CDR3aa: AISEGSYQPQH

j_gene: TRBJ2-7
v_gene: TRBV6-1
CDR3aa: ASSERELYEQY

j_gene: TRBJ1-5
v_gene: TRBV25-1
CDR3aa: ASRRPERETNQPQH

j_gene: TRBJ1-5
v_gene: TRBV3-1
CDR3aa: ASSPYTGINQPQH

j_gene: TRBJ2-5
v_gene: TRBV4-1
CDR3aa: ASSQAYVGDQETQY

j_gene: TRBJ1-3
v_gene: TRBV3-1
CDR3aa: ASSQELWSGNTIY

j_gene: TRBJ2-1
v_gene: TRBV30
CDR3aa: AWKRTSGYNEQF

j_gene: TRBJ1-2
v_gene: TRBV29-1
CDR3aa: SVEEGGAGAYGYT

j_gene: TRBJ2-7
v_gene: TRBV7-9
CDR3aa: ASSPDTSYEQY

j_gene: TRBJ2-2
v_gene: TRBV5-1
CDR3aa: ASRWRGDTGELF

j_gene: TRBJ2-7
v_gene: TRBV28
CDR3aa: ASSSGHTRQY

j_gene: TRBJ1-2
v_gene: TRBV6-1
CDR3aa: ASSPNNRVEGYT

j_gene: TRBJ2-5
v_gene: TRBV28
CDR3aa: ASSRPNQETQY

j_gene: TRBJ2-7
v_gene: TRBV6-5
CDR3aa: ASSGGLAGGYEQY

j_gene: TRBJ2-7
v_gene: TRBV28
CDR3aa: ASSLLGTGPYEQY

j_gene: TRBJ1-2
v_gene: TRBV5-1
CDR3aa: ASSTDRNYGYT

j_gene: TRBJ1-1
v_gene: TRBV2
CDR3aa: ASTRGPGTEAF

j_gene: TRBJ1-2
v_gene: TRBV6-1
CDR3aa: ASTQGIYGYT

j_gene: TRBJ2-7
v_gene: TRBV14
CDR3aa: ASSQGGKISDEQY

j_gene: TRBJ2-3
v_gene: TRBV9
CDR3aa: ASSVSGTSTDTQY

j_gene: TRBJ1-2
v_gene: TRBV12-3/TRBV12-4
CDR3aa: ASTWDRGAYGYT

j_gene: TRBJ2-5
v_gene: TRBV6-5
CDR3aa: ASQAGETQY

j_gene: TRBJ2-5
v_gene: TRBV3-1
CDR3aa: ASSQTTTQY

j_gene: TRBJ2-7
v_gene: TRBV4-2
CDR3aa: ASSPNSDPNSLYEQY

j_gene: TRBJ2-7
v_gene: TRBV7-9
CDR3aa: ASSSDPPHEQY

j_gene: TRBJ2-5
v_gene: TRBV5-1
CDR3aa: ASRLQGTQETQY

j_gene: TRBJ2-2
v_gene: TRBV6-1
CDR3aa: ASSEIGGNTGELF

j_gene: TRBJ2-7
v_gene: TRBV10-3
CDR3aa: AIKDNPHEQY

j_gene: TRBJ2-2
v_gene: TRBV25-1
CDR3aa: ASRGQGAIGELF

j_gene: TRBJ1-4
v_gene: TRBV7-2
CDR3aa: ASSTSGGNEKLF

j_gene: TRBJ1-1
v_gene: TRBV5-6
CDR3aa: ASSSRSVTEAF

j_gene: TRBJ2-1
v_gene: TRBV2
CDR3aa: ASSDEGNEQF

j_gene: TRBJ1-3
v_gene: TRBV4-1
CDR3aa: ASSQQDRVSGNTIY

j_gene: TRBJ2-1
v_gene: TRBV12-3/TRBV12-4
CDR3aa: ASSPTSGRNNEQF

j_gene: TRBJ1-2
v_gene: TRBV10-3
CDR3aa: AISEEYGYT

j_gene: TRBJ1-2
v_gene: TRBV10-3
CDR3aa: AISDSVRYGYT

j_gene: TRBJ2-5
v_gene: TRBV3-1
CDR3aa: ASSQLWTKQETQY

j_gene: TRBJ1-2
v_gene: TRBV13
CDR3aa: ASSFKWASGYT

j_gene: TRBJ2-1
v_gene: TRBV25-1
CDR3aa: ASSESGPPYNEQF

j_gene: TRBJ2-5
v_gene: TRBV7-6
CDR3aa: ASMLYGETQY

j_gene: TRBJ1-5
v_gene: TRBV12-3/TRBV12-4
CDR3aa: ASSLRDPNQPQH

j_gene: TRBJ1-2
v_gene: TRBV12-3/TRBV12-4
CDR3aa: ASSPETGVYGYT

j_gene: TRBJ2-2
v_gene: TRBV7-9
CDR3aa: AMYTSGNTGELF

j_gene: TRBJ1-5
v_gene: TRBV24-1
CDR3aa: ATRTIGQGRNQPQH

j_gene: TRBJ2-5
v_gene: TRBV20-1
CDR3aa: SARFPVGRVQETQY